This TCR beta chain stems from a study of regulatory T cells in long-lasting Graves disease. Findings and limits, study-wide: The number of shared public clonotypes was higher in persistent patients (fewer than 3,000) than new patients (966). Persistent disease exhibited a predilection for TRBV28, TRBJ1-2 and TRBJ2-5.

As concerns this clonotype: No antigen is known for it.

Trimming took 4 bases from V and 6 from J, leaving 18 bases between them. The V gene's germline CDR1 is MGHRA and CDR2 YSYEKL. The CDR3 runs 16 residues. With iRepertoire HTBI primers and Arm-PCR of CDR3 regions, TCR beta libraries were built. TCRdb analysed the multiplex PCR reads with MiXCR anew, one entry per CDR3 protein. The table shows 400,000 or so distinct CDR3 sequences, with less than 25% occurring only once. Indicated time point: persistent/refractory GD, antithyroid drugs over 5 years with positive TRAb. Scientists built the TCR library using RNA that was extracted from PBMCs. The clonotype comes from a female donor with Graves disease. The V and J genes are TRBV4-1 and TRBJ1-4, with no clear D. Material: peripheral blood mononuclear cells (PBMCs), obtained when the disease was refractory, from a patient treated with antithyroid drugs. CDR3 amino acids: CASSLPSGGLDEKLFF. The DNA of the CDR3 is TGCGCCAGCAGCCTACCCAGTGGAGGGCTGGATGAAAAACTGTTTTTT.